This T cell receptor beta chain was identified in a study of cytotoxic CD8 clonotypes in ibrutinib-treated CLL. Germline V CDR1 and CDR2: SGHRS, YFSETQ. The CDR3 covers 13 residues. V lost 4 bases and J 4 bases, leaving 9 bases between the germline ends. Clones were sequenced by immunoSEQ multiplex PCR, and TCRdb holds only the in-frame ones, with some missing. The sample yields about 300,000 clones, about 61% seen once. This clone was counted only a few times. This sample includes further DNA sequences coding for the same CDR3. The chain combines TRBV5-1 with TRBJ1-5, with a weak D call TRBD1 (5 bases). The clonotype comes from a human donor with chronic lymphocytic leukemia. This sample comprised PBMCs, obtained after 36 months of ibrutinib treatment. The CDR3 loop reads CASSLDSNQPQHF. DNA for the CDR3: TGCGCCAGCAGCCTCGACAGTAATCAGCCCCAGCATTTT.